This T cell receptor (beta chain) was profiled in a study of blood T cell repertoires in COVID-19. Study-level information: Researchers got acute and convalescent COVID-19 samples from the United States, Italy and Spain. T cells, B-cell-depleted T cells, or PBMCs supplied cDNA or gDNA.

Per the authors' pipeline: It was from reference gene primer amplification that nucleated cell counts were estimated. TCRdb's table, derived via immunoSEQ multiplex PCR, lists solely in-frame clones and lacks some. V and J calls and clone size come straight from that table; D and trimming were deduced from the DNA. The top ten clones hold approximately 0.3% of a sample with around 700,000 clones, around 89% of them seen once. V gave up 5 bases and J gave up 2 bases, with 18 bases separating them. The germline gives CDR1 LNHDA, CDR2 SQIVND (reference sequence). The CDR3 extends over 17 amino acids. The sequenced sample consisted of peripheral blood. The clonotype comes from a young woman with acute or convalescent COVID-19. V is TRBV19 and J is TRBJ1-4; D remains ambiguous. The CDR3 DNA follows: TGTGCCAGTAGTTTTCGGGGAAGTCCGGGCACTAATGAAAAACTGTTTTTT. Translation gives CASSFRGSPGTNEKLFF.